Here is one T cell receptor (beta chain) with its context. There is no known antigen for this receptor. Per-base quality was not reported, and no clone a single base away is much larger than it. This sample is part of a study of post-analysis software for immune sequencing data (dated by TCRdb to the mid-2010s). As for the study more broadly: Recorded disease courses included relapsing-remitting, secondary progressive and progressive-relapsing multiple sclerosis, with some patients lacking subtype annotation. Patient repertoires were compared against around 10 previously published healthy control repertoires from donors aged roughly 6 to 26 years. A subset of samples was prepared in parallel using single-end sample barcoding, then pooled and co-amplified after Illumina adapter ligation. Overall study outcomes, separate from this receptor: Multiple sclerosis patients had significantly lower normalized Chao1 diversity than controls, a result that suggests substantial peripheral T-cell clonal expansion. Strong co-clustering of samples prepared in the same batch was shown by direct clustering with F measure, prompting a batch-effect correction. The control group was slightly older than the multiple sclerosis patient group. Patients showed significantly higher frequencies than controls for a few TRBV segments, among them TRBV5-6, TRBV5-1 and TRBV20-1.

To demonstrate the VDJtools post-analysis software, the study profiled TCR beta repertoires from the peripheral blood of some 13 young patients with multiple sclerosis. The multiple sclerosis patients were children and adolescents ranging in age from roughly 6 to 15 years. The CDR3 goes from the cysteine to the phenylalanine over 14 residues. Only CDR3 DNA remains: 42 bases, in frame from the first base. The trim is 5 bases for V and 2 bases for J, with a gap of 11 bases between the germline ends. For CDR1 and CDR2, the germline V gene lists SGHTA and FQGTGA. Libraries came from PCR. The sequencer listed for this sample is Illumina HiSeq 2500. To reduce PCR and sequencing biases, unique molecular identifiers were incorporated into the TCR beta cDNA libraries. Every 1 to 10 million input T cells yielded approximately 500,000 cDNA molecules, meaning each molecule approximated one T cell. The patient libraries were prepared and sequenced using the same protocol as the earlier healthy control dataset. Within a given batch, samples were prepared together, multiplexed and sequenced on the same HiSeq lane. The published analysis was carried out like this. Raw barcoded reads were processed with MIGEC, discarding single-read molecular identifier groups before consensus assembly and CDR3 extraction. Clonotype tables were post-analysed with VDJtools, and diversity was normalized by down-sampling all datasets to the smallest sample size. In repertoire overlap clustering, CDR3 amino acid sequences, but not nucleotide sequences, were matched to correct batch-related cross-sample contamination. TCRdb reprocessing: public reads trimmed at Q25 with fastp, clones called with MiXCR, in-frame beta chains kept. Each entry is one CDR3 protein sequence, shown with its most common DNA and genes. The V and J calls here are based on TCRdb, not the publication. This sample gives some 450,000 distinct CDR3 sequences in total; roughly 45% of them show up just once. The top ten clones comprise 12% of the sample.

Sample: blood. The chain is made from TRBV7-3 and TRBJ2-3; the D call is possibly TRBD1 or TRBD2, each sharing 7 bases. The receptor was derived from a girl under 18 with multiple sclerosis. The sequenced DNA is TGTGCCAGCAGCCAGGGGGGGCCCACAGATACGCAGTATTTT. The encoded protein is CASSQGGPTDTQYF.